The TCR beta chain under discussion was sequenced for a study of blood T cell repertoires in COVID-19 (dated by TCRdb to between 2020 and 2021). Concerning the study at large: Collaborator samples came from the United States, Italy and Spain and covered acute and convalescent phases of COVID-19. The prospective study material was composed of cDNA or gDNA derived from T cells, B-cell-depleted T cells, or PBMCs. The dataset comprised deeply sampled blood TCRbeta repertoires from subjects exposed to, actively infected with, or recovered from COVID-19. The samples were drawn from the first 160 participants of the ongoing ImmuneRACE study and from 950 to 1,500 subjects provided by 6 global collaborators. The sample metadata nearly always contained a de-identified subject ID, COVID-19 status, age in years and sex. The repertoires were released in a freely available public database meant as a resource for research on the immune response to SARS-CoV-2. Where available, HLA class I and class II types were obtained from metadata supplied by the sample provider rather than from assay-based typing. Study-wide findings and limitations: How much clinical and demographic metadata was included differed by source and by participant, and the metadata was provided uncurated.

TCRbeta CDR3 regions were amplified from genomic DNA using the immunoSEQ Assay, a bias-controlled multiplex PCR. The original methods were these. The number of nucleated cells in each sample was estimated from the amplification of reference gene primers within the assay. To quantify the absolute abundance of each unique TCRbeta CDR3 rearrangement, sequence reads were collapsed and filtered. For each sample, productive Simpson clonality was calculated as the square root of Simpson's diversity index over productive rearrangements. Held by TCRdb, this immuneACCESS table contains in-frame sequences only and omits some clones. Under half of the omission traces to an unresolved V gene where checked; the cause of the rest is unknown. That table supplies the V and J calls and clone size; D and trimming were determined from the DNA. This sample lists 200,000 to 250,000 clones; about 90% were detected once. The ten largest clones represent approximately 1.2% of the sample.

This clone was detected once. Its antigen remains undetermined. No much larger clone is present one base from it, and per-base qualities are unavailable. V ends up 3 bases short and J 2 bases short, with an unmatched junction base count of 2. The germline V gene sets CDR1 to SGHRS and CDR2 to YFSETQ. The CDR3 goes from the cysteine to the phenylalanine over 14 residues. Solely the CDR3 DNA is kept, with 42 bases framed from the first base. Collaborating institutions collected whole blood in K2EDTA tubes following their own protocols. Collaborator samples were shipped for TCRbeta analysis as frozen whole blood, isolated PBMCs, or DNA extracted from either sample type.

Sequencing input: peripheral blood. The TCR sequence derives from a man in his thirties or forties with acute or convalescent COVID-19. This chain joins TRBV5-1 to TRBJ1-5; TRBD1 matches 7 bases in the middle. The DNA sequence reads TGCGCCAGCAGCTCCACAGGGGGCAATCAGCCCCAGCATTTT. Its protein is CASSSTGGNQPQHF.